This TCR beta chain was identified in a study of response to subunit inactivated influenza vaccine (dated by TCRdb to about 2018). Regarding the complete study: To follow how T cells responded to a trivalent subunit inactivated influenza vaccine, the researchers relied on deep quantitative profiling of the T cell receptor repertoire. Paper-wide results and their limitations: It was suggested by the authors that each seasonal influenza vaccination may recruit only a limited number of new T cells.

Spanning cysteine to phenylalanine, the CDR3 consists of 15 amino acids. The DNA shown is the 45-base CDR3, in frame from base 1. V sheds 5 bases and J sheds 0 bases, leaving 13 bases between their ends. Looking up the germline V gene yields CDR1 SGHRS and CDR2 YFSETQ. This clonotype came up a few times. The clone's antigen remains unknown. There are no base qualities to consult, and no much larger clone falls within one base. Libraries were made using RT-PCR. Instrument used: Illumina HiSeq 2500. In TCRdb, the public reads were trimmed at Q25 with fastp and aligned with MiXCR, with productive beta chains retained. Rows with one shared CDR3 protein collapse into an entry with the most common genes and DNA. For this sample there are 450,000 to 600,000 distinct CDR3 sequences; 6% to 9% appear just once. Roughly 14% of the sample goes to the ten largest clones.

This sequence originates from a man in his fifties or sixties who received an inactivated influenza vaccine. Donor details come from another sample of the same person, matched by shared clones. The starting material was PBMCs from blood, obtained approximately 25 months after vaccination. The sequence is built from TRBV5-1 and TRBJ2-3; too little of a D gene remains to name it. The nucleotide sequence is TGCGCCAGCAGAAATCGACCTTCTAGCACAGATACGCAGTATTTT. Its translation is CASRNRPSSTDTQYF. This CDR3, with the reference TRBV5-1 and TRBJ2-3 proteins standing in past its ends, gives the full variable domain KAGVTQTPRYLIKTRGQQVTLSCSPISGHRSVSWYQQTPGQGLQFLFEYFSETQRNKGNFPGRFSGRQFSNSRSEMNVSTLELGDSALYLCASRNRPSSTDTQYFGPGTRLTVL.